This T cell receptor (beta chain) was retrieved from a study of cytomegalovirus exposure and HLA in healthy donors. PCR was performed using 60 Vbeta and 13 Jbeta primers. The assay was immunoSEQ multiplex PCR, and TCRdb's table has in-frame clones only and misses some. The sample has 200,000 or so clones, 82% seen once. CDR1 is SGHAT, CDR2 FQNNGV, per germline. This CDR3 contains 16 residues. V lost 1 base, J lost 8 bases, and 11 bases stayed unmatched. The rearrangement joins TRBV11-2 to TRBJ1-2, with TRBD1 identical over 9 bases. The TCR sequence derives from a woman in her fifties or sixties in good health and CMV-seropositive. Sequenced sample: PBMCs. Here the CDR3 reads CASSLVGQGTRWGYTF. The CDR3 DNA follows: TGTGCCAGCAGCTTAGTAGGACAGGGGACCCGGTGGGGCTACACCTTC. The full variable domain, rest sourced from reference TRBV11-2 and TRBJ1-2, is EAGVAQSPRYKIIEKRQSVAFWCNPISGHATLYWYQQILGQGPKLLIQFQNNGVVDDSQLPKDRFSAERLKGVDSTLKIQPAKLEDSAVYLCASSLVGQGTRWGYTFGSGTRLTVV.